These 19 T cell receptor beta chains originate from one sample sequenced in a study of blood T cell repertoires in COVID-19. Sequenced by immunoSEQ multiplex PCR; TCRdb stores in-frame clones only, minus some. The profile shows around 56,000 clones, 73% of them singletons. Source material: peripheral blood. These TCRs come from a woman aged 45-59 years with active or convalescent COVID-19.

This clone was seen only once. The DNA of the CDR3 is TGTGCCAGCATATTTACGCGGGACAGGGCCTACAATGAGCAGTTCTTC. Translating it yields CASIFTRDRAYNEQFF. The chain links TRBV28 to TRBJ2-1; TRBD1 aligns across 9 bases. The J segment lost 2 bases and the V segment lost 7 bases, leaving 9 bases of the junction unmatched. There are 16 residues in the CDR3. CDR1 and CDR2 (germline): MDHEN, SYDVKM.

The CDR3 sequence: CASSPTTVNTEAFF. DNA of the CDR3: TGTGCCAGCAGCCCGACGACAGTGAACACTGAAGCTTTCTTT. The chain employs TRBV9 and TRBJ1-1; a weak D match, TRBD1 (5 bases). Germline V gene data show CDR1 as SGDLS and CDR2 as YYNGEE. V gave up 4 bases and J gave up 0 bases, with 10 bases separating them. CDR3 length: 14 residues.

This clone was seen a handful of times. The chain is built from TRBV4-2 and TRBJ2-6; 7 bases fit TRBD1. There are 16 residues in the CDR3. Germline V gives CDR1 LGHNA, CDR2 YNFKEQ. Losses at the gene ends were 4 bases for V and 2 bases for J; bases not matched to a gene: 5. The CDR3 region is CASSPTTGAGANVLTF. The DNA for the CDR3 is TGTGCCAGCAGCCCCACAACAGGGGCTGGGGCCAACGTCCTGACTTTC.

This clone is classed as medium-sized. Other DNA variants within this sample encode the same CDR3. The chain joins TRBV28 to TRBJ1-2; D is perhaps TRBD1 (6 bases). Trimming removed 6 bases at V and 6 bases at J, with 14 bases between. CDR1 and CDR2 (germline): MDHEN, SYDVKM. This CDR3 has 13 amino acids. The CDR3 region has the DNA TGTGCCAGCAGCATCCGGGGGGCGGATGGCTACACCTTC. This codes for CASSIRGADGYTF.

The chain couples TRBV5-1 to TRBJ2-5; D unclear. Germline V lookup: CDR1 SGHRS, CDR2 YFSETQ. The CDR3 runs to 14 residues. Trimming took off 3 bases at V and 3 bases at J, with 12 bases between the two ends. Here the CDR3 DNA reads TGCGCCAGCAGCTCGCGGATAGGCGAAGAGACCCAGTACTTC. This encodes CASSSRIGEETQYF.

This clone was counted between two and nine times. The chain carries TRBV2 and TRBJ2-7; TRBD2 matches at 10 bases. Unmatched junction bases numbered 6, after V lost 8 bases and J lost 2 bases. The CDR3 loop spans 14 amino acids. Germline V CDR1 and CDR2: SNHLY, FYNNEI. CDR3 region: CASQELAGAYEQYF. The CDR3 coding sequence is TGTGCCAGCCAGGAGCTAGCGGGAGCCTACGAGCAGTACTTC.

Worth noting for this clone: A read error may account for a junction end that differs from germline. This chain connects TRBV6-6 to TRBJ2-7; the match to TRBD1 covers 8 bases. The CDR3 has 15 residues. Germline lookup yields CDR1 MNHNY and CDR2 SVGAGI (reference sequence). CDR3 in DNA: TGTGCCAGCAGCCCAGGGGGCGCCCGAACCTACGAGCAGTACTTT. It codes for CASSPGGARTYEQYF.

This clone has a count of ten or more. V gene TRBV9 combines with J gene TRBJ2-5; TRBD1 aligns across 9 bases. The CDR3 sequence is 18 residues long. Trimming cost V 3 bases and J 0 bases; bases outside gene matches: 12. Germline-derived CDR1 and CDR2 are SGDLS and YYNGEE. The CDR3 coding sequence is TGTGCCAGCAGCGCCCGGGACAGGGAATATCAATACCAAGAGACCCAGTACTTC. Translated: CASSARDREYQYQETQYF.

This chain links TRBV6-5 with TRBJ2-3; D gene ambiguous. V was pared by 4 bases and J by 0 bases, with 5 bases between. The CDR3 length is 13 residues. CDR1 is MNHEY and CDR2 is SVGAGI in the germline V gene. The CDR3 DNA sequence: TGTGCCAGCAGTTCACAGAGCACAGATACGCAGTATTTT. Amino acid sequence: CASSSQSTDTQYF.

The V and J genes are TRBV28 and TRBJ2-7; no reliable D call. V was trimmed by 2 bases and J by 0 bases, leaving 2 bases between them. There are 12 residues in the CDR3. From germline, CDR1 is MDHEN and CDR2 SYDVKM. The CDR3 is CASSLLSYEQYF. The CDR3 DNA sequence: TGTGCCAGCAGTTTACTCTCCTACGAGCAGTACTTC. Full variable domain (missing parts from reference TRBV28 and TRBJ2-7): DVKVTQSSRYLVKRTGEKVFLECVQDMDHENMFWYRQDPGLGLRLIYFSYDVKMKEKGDIPEGYSVSREKKERFSLILESASTNQTSMYLCASSLLSYEQYFGPGTRLTVT.

The chain recombines TRBV27 with TRBJ1-5; possible D gene TRBD1, 5 bases. Deletions cut 6 bases from V and 6 bases from J, with 18 bases between. Per the germline V gene, CDR1 is MNHEY and CDR2 is SMNVEV (reference sequence). This CDR3 is 15 amino acids long. The DNA of the CDR3 is TGTGCCAGCAGCTCCGGCAGCGGGGCAAGTCAGCCCCAGCATTTT. This encodes CASSSGSGASQPQHF.

The gene calls are TRBV7-9 and TRBJ2-7; unclear D gene. CDR1 is SEHNR and CDR2 is FQNEAQ in the germline V gene (reference sequence). Trimming removed 2 bases from V and 1 base from J, with 6 bases in between. The CDR3 totals 13 residues. CDR3 DNA: TGTGCCAGCAGCTTATCTCTTTCCTACGAGCAGTACTTC. This codes for CASSLSLSYEQYF. Drawing the rest from reference TRBV7-9 and TRBJ2-7, the complete variable domain is DTGVSQNPRHKITKRGQNVTFRCDPISEHNRLYWYRQTLGQGPEFLTYFQNEAQLEKSRLLSDRFSAERPKGSFSTLEIQRTEQGDSAMYLCASSLSLSYEQYFGPGTRLTVT.

This chain links TRBV10-1 with TRBJ2-3, with D possibly matching TRBD1 (6 bases). This CDR3 has 12 residues. V lost 7 bases and J 1 base, leaving 6 bases between the germline ends. CDR1 is WNHNN and CDR2 is SYGVQD in the germline V gene (reference sequence). This chain's CDR3 is CASTGGTDTQYF. In DNA, the CDR3 is TGCGCCAGCACAGGGGGCACAGATACGCAGTATTTT.

V gene TRBV9 combines with J gene TRBJ2-7, with 7 bases lining up with TRBD2. Germline CDR1 SGDLS, CDR2 YYNGEE. The CDR3 loop spans 16 amino acids. V lost 1 base and J lost 2; bases outside the gene matches: 9. CDR3 sequence reads: CASSVNAERETYEQYF. In nucleotides, the CDR3 is TGTGCCAGCAGCGTAAATGCTGAGCGGGAAACCTACGAGCAGTACTTC.

The gene calls are TRBV19 and TRBJ2-5; 9 bases agree with TRBD2. The CDR3 covers 15 residues. The J segment lost 1 base and the V segment lost 5 bases, leaving 5 bases of the junction unmatched. CDR1 and CDR2 from the germline V gene are LNHDA and SQIVND (reference sequence). CDR3 in DNA: TGTGCCAGTAGTCCCCTAGCGGGGTTCCAAGAGACCCAGTACTTC. It encodes CASSPLAGFQETQYF. Full variable domain (remainder filled in from reference TRBV19 and TRBJ2-5): DGGITQSPKYLFRKEGQNVTLSCEQNLNHDAMYWYRQDPGQGLRLIYYSQIVNDFQKGDIAEGYSVSREKKESFPLTVTSAQKNPTAFYLCASSPLAGFQETQYFGPGTRLLVL.

This clone has ten or more counts. The chain couples TRBV19 to TRBJ2-1; possibly TRBD2 for D (6 bases). The CDR3 extends over 15 amino acids. Germline V gene data show CDR1 as LNHDA and CDR2 as SQIVND (reference sequence). The V and J ends lost 1 base and 3 bases respectively, with 10 bases between them. In nucleotides, the CDR3 is TGTGCCAGTAGTATAGTGGGCGGGGACTACAATGAGCAGTTCTTC. Protein product: CASSIVGGDYNEQFF.

There are a few counts of this clone. The rearrangement joins TRBV24-1 to TRBJ2-3; 8 bases map to TRBD2. V lost 4 bases and J lost 6; bases outside the gene matches: 8. This CDR3 region has 15 residues. Germline V gives CDR1 KGHDR, CDR2 SFDVKD. The DNA of the CDR3 is TGTGCCACCAGTGACCCCGGGACTAGTGGGGATACGCAGTATTTT. Translation gives CATSDPGTSGDTQYF.

The chain employs TRBV19 and TRBJ2-1, with 12 bases identical to TRBD2. The CDR3 spans 13 residues. Unmatched junction bases numbered 4, after V lost 9 bases and J lost 7 bases. The germline V gene encodes CDR1 LNHDA and CDR2 SQIVND (reference sequence). CDR3 DNA: TGTGCCAGCGGACTAGCGGGAAGTAATGAGCAGTTCTTC. Translating it yields CASGLAGSNEQFF.

The chain combines TRBV15 with TRBJ2-5, with TRBD1 matching over 7 bases. V was clipped by 3 bases and J by 0 bases; unmatched bases: 4. There are 15 residues in the CDR3. Per the germline V gene, CDR1 is LNHNV and CDR2 is YYDKDF (reference sequence). The CDR3 protein is CATSRGQHNQETQYF. For the CDR3, the DNA is TGTGCCACCAGCAGGGGACAGCACAACCAAGAGACCCAGTACTTC.